The following is a T cell receptor (beta chain) sequence with its context. The antigen is undetermined. CDR1 LGHDT and CDR2 YNNKEL come from the germline V gene (reference sequence). Trimming cost V 2 bases and J 5 bases, with 9 bases left between them. This CDR3 contains 13 residues. TCRdb keeps only in-frame clones here, not all; method: immunoSEQ multiplex PCR. Of 45,000 to 65,000 clones listed, 88% were seen once; the top ten hold about 14%. The data were taken from a study of T cell responses to AZD1222 COVID-19 vaccine. Study conclusions and caveats: Clonal diversity was possibly underestimated; the donors were predominantly white British and more often female. Unmutated variant regions reportedly attract nearly half of all spike-specific TCRs.

The source material was peripheral blood, sampled on day 0 of AZD1222 vaccination. This TCR was recovered from an adult in good health. This chain links TRBV3-1 (or the pseudogene TRBV3-2) with TRBJ1-2; D is uncertain. CDR3 coding DNA: TGTGCCAGCAGCCAACTGACTGTTTATGGCTACACCTTC. The encoded protein is CASSQLTVYGYTF.